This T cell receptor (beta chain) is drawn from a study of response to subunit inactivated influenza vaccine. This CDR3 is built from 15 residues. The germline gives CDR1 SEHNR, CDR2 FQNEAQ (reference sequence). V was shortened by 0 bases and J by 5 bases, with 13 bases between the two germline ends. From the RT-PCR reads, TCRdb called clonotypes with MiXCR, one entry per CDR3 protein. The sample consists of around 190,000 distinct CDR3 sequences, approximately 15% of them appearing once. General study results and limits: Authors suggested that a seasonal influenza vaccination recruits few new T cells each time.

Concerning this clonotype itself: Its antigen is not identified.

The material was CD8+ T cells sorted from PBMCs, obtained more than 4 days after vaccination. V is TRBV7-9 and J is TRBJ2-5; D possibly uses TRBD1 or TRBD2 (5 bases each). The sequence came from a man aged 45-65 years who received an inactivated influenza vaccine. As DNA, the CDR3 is TGTGCCAGCAGCTTAGCAGGGGAGAGGTATGAGACCCAGTACTTC. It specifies CASSLAGERYETQYF.